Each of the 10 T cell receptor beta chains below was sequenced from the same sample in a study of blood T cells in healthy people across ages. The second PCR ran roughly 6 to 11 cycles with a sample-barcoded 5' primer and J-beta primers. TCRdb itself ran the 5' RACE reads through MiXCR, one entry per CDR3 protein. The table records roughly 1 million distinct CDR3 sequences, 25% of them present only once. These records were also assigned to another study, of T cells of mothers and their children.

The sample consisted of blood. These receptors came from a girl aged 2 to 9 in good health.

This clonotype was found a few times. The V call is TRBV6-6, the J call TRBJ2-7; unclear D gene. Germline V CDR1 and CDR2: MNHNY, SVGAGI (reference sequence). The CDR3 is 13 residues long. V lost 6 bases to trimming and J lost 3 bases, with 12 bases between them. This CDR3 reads CASSPTPFYEQYF. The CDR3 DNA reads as TGTGCCAGCAGCCCGACCCCTTTCTACGAGCAGTACTTC.

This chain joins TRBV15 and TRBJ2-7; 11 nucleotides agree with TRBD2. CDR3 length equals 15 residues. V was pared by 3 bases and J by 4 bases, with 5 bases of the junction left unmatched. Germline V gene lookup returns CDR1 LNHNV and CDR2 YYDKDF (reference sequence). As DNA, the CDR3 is TGTGCCACCAGCAGTAGCGGGAGGGCTGGGTACGAGCAGTACTTC. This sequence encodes CATSSSGRAGYEQYF.

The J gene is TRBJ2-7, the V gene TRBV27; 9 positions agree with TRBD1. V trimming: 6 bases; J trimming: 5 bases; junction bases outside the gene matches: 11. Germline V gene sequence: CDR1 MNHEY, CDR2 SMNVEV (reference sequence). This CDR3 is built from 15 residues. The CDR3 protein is CASRPQGAFYHEQYF. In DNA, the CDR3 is TGTGCCAGCAGACCACAGGGGGCATTTTACCACGAGCAGTACTTC.

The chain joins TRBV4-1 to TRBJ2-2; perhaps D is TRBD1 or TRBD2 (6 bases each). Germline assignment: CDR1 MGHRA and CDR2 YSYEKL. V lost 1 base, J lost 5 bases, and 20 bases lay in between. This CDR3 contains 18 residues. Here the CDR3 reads CASSQVVIPGAVTGELFF. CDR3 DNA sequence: TGCGCCAGCAGCCAAGTAGTAATCCCGGGGGCGGTTACCGGGGAGCTGTTTTTT.

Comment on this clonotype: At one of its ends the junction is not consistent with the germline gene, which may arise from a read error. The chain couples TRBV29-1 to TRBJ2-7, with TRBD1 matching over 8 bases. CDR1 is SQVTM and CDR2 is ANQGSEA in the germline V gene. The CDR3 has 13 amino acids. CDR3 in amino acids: CGVRLTGAGEQYF. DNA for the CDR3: TGCGGCGTGCGACTGACAGGGGCAGGCGAGCAGTACTTC.

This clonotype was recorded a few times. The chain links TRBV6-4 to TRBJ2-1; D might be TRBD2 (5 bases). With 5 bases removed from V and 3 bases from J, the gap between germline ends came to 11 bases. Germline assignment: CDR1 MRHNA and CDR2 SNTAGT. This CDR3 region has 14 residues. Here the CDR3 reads CASSPAVGYNEQFF. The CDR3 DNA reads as TGTGCCAGCAGTCCAGCGGTAGGCTACAATGAGCAGTTCTTC.

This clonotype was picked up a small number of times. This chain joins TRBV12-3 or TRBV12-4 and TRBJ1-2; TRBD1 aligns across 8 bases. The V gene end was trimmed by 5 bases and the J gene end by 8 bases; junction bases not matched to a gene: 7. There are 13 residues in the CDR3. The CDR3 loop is CASSPDRVRGYTF. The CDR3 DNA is TGTGCCAGCAGTCCGGACAGGGTCAGAGGCTACACCTTC.

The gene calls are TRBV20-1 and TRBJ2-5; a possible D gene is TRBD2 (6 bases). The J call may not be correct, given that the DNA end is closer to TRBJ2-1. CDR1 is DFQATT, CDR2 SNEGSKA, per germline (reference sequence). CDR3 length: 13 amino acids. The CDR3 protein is CSAENPGEHEQFF. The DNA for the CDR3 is TGCAGTGCTGAGAACCCGGGAGAACATGAGCAGTTCTTC.

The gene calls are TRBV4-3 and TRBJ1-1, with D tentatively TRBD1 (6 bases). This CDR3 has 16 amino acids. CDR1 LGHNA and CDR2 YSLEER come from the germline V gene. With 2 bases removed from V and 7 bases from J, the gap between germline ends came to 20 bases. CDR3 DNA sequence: TGCGCCAGCAGCCAACTACTGACGGGGACAAGTAATGAAGCTTTCTTT. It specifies CASSQLLTGTSNEAFF.

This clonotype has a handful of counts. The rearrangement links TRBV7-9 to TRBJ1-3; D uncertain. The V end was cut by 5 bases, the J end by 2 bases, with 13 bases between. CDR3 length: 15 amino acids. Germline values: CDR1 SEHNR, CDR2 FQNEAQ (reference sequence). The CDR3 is CASSISGGTGNTIYF. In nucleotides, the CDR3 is TGTGCCAGCAGCATTAGTGGCGGTACTGGAAACACCATATATTTT. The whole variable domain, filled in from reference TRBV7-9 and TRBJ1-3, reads DTGVSQNPRHKITKRGQNVTFRCDPISEHNRLYWYRQTLGQGPEFLTYFQNEAQLEKSRLLSDRFSAERPKGSFSTLEIQRTEQGDSAMYLCASSISGGTGNTIYFGEGSWLTVV.